Given below is one T cell receptor (beta chain) in context. Its antigen is unidentified. In the PCR, 60 Vbeta and 13 Jbeta primers were used. Sequenced by immunoSEQ multiplex PCR; TCRdb stores in-frame clones only, minus some. The data contain nearly 110,000 clones, around 80% of them seen just once; the ten biggest clones take up approximately 2.4%. Trimming pared 2 bases from V and 8 bases from J, leaving 10 bases between. The length of the CDR3 is 14 residues. Germline loops: CDR1 ENHRY, CDR2 SYGVKD. The data originate from a study of cytomegalovirus exposure and HLA in healthy donors. Findings and caveats of the study: In a later analysis, TCR beta V- and J-gene trimming was associated with a missense DCLRE1C variant.

This receptor was obtained from a man aged 25 to 40 in good health and CMV-seropositive. Material for sequencing was PBMCs. The chain carries TRBV10-3 and TRBJ1-6, with D uncertain. The CDR3 region has the DNA TGTGCCATCAGTGAGAGGCGGGATTATTCACCCCTCCACTTT. Protein product: CAISERRDYSPLHF.